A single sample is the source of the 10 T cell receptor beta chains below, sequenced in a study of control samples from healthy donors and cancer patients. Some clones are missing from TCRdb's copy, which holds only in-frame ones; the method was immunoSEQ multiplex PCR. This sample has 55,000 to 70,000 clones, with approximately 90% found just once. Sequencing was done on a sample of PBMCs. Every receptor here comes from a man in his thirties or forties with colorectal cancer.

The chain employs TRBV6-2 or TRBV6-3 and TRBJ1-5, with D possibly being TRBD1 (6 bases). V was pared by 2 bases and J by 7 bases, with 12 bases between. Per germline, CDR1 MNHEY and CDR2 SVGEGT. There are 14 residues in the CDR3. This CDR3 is CASSYDEGGQPQHF. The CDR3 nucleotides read TGTGCCAGCAGTTACGACGAGGGGGGCCAGCCCCAGCATTTT.

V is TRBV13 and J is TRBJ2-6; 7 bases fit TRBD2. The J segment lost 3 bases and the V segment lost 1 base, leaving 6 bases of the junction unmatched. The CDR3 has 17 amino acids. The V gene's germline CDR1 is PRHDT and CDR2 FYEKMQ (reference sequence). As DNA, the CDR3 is TGTGCCAGCAGCTTAGCGGCGGGAGAGGTTGGGGCCAACGTCCTGACTTTC. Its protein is CASSLAAGEVGANVLTF.

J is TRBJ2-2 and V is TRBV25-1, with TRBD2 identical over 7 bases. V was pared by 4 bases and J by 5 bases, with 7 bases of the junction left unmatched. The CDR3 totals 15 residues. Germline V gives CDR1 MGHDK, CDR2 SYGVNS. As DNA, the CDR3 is TGTGCCAGCAGTGCGGGGGGAGGTAGGACCGGGGAGCTGTTTTTT. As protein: CASSAGGGRTGELFF.

Here the CDR3 DNA reads TGTGCCATTAGGGCAGGGGTAGGGACTGAAGCTTTCTTT. Protein product: CAIRAGVGTEAFF. The J gene is TRBJ1-1, the V gene TRBV7-2, with a weak D call TRBD1 (6 bases). The ends were cut back, 10 bases at V and 5 bases at J, with 17 bases in the middle. Germline V CDR1 and CDR2: SGHTA, FQGNSA. The length of the CDR3 is 13 residues.

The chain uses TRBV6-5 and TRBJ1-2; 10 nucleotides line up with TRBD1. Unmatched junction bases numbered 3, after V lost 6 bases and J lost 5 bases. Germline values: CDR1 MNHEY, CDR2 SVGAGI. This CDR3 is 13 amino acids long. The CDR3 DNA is TGTGCCAGCAGGACAGGGGGCGCTTATGGCTACACCTTC. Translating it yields CASRTGGAYGYTF.

This CDR3 is CASSPTGTTLNTEAFF. CDR3 sequence (DNA): TGTGCCAGCAGCCCAACCGGGACAACTCTGAACACTGAAGCTTTCTTT. The chain couples TRBV7-9 to TRBJ1-1; the D gene is possibly TRBD1 (6 bases). The CDR3 runs to 16 residues. CDR1 and CDR2 from the germline V gene are SEHNR and FQNEAQ (reference sequence). The V end lost 5 bases, the J end lost 0 bases, and 16 bases lay between the germline ends.

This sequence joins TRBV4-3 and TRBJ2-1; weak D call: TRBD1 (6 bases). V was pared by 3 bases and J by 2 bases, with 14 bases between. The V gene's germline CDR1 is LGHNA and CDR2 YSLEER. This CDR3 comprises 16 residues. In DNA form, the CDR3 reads TGCGCCAGCAGCCAGGGTAGGGGGAGAACCTACAATGAGCAGTTCTTC. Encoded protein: CASSQGRGRTYNEQFF.

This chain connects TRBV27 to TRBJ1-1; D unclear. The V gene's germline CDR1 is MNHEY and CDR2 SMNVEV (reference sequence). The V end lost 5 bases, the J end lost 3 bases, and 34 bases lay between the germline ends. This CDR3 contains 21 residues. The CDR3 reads CASSRNGIVGRALRTYTEAFF. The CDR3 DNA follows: TGTGCCAGCAGTCGAAACGGCATTGTGGGGAGGGCCTTGAGGACGTACACTGAAGCTTTCTTT.

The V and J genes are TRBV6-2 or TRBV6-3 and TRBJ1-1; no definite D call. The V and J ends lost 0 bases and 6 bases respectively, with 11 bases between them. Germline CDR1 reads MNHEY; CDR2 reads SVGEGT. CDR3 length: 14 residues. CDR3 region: CASSYSGSRAEAFF. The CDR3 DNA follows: TGTGCCAGCAGTTACTCGGGGAGTAGGGCTGAAGCTTTCTTT.

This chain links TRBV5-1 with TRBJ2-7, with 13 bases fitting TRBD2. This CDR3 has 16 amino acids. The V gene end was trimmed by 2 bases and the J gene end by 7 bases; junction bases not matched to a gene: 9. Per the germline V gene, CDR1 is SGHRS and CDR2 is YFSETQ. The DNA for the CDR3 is TGCGCCAGCAGCTTAGCCGGGACTAGCGGGGTAGGGGAGCAGTACTTC. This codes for CASSLAGTSGVGEQYF.